This T cell receptor (beta chain) was found in a study of cytomegalovirus exposure and HLA in healthy donors. General study results and limits: Most of the TCR beta V segments (in an earlier analysis) were productive either about 87% or about 30% of the time. A later analysis reportedly identified an Asian-associated ancestry cluster as carrying fewer N-insertions than the 666-donor mean. Reported results showed that the classifier diagnosed cytomegalovirus status with high specificity and sensitivity.

Of note for this clone: Its target is unknown.

The CDR3 is 14 residues long. Germline-derived CDR1 and CDR2 are LGHNA and YNFKEQ. V shed 0 bases and J shed 6 bases, with 8 bases lying between them. Sampled while nominally healthy, donors likely had unrecorded immune exposures. It was with 60 Vbeta and 13 Jbeta primers that the PCR ran. Libraries were prepared by immunoSEQ multiplex PCR; TCRdb keeps only in-frame clonotypes and omits some of them. This listing includes roughly 190,000 clones. This clonotype was obtained from a woman aged 18-29 years in good health and CMV-seropositive. What was sequenced was PBMCs. The chain joins TRBV4-2 to TRBJ2-2; weak D call: TRBD2 (6 bases). CDR3 loop: CASSQEGGPGELFF. The CDR3 DNA reads as TGTGCCAGCAGCCAAGAGGGGGGTCCCGGGGAGCTGTTTTTT.